The sample holds a few counts of the clone carrying this T cell receptor beta chain. Antigen: not known. These data are taken from a study of T-cell reconstitution after alpha-beta-depleted transplantation in children. Study observations and caveats: T-cell counts and diversity were attributed mostly to newly produced T cells one year after transplant. Expanded graft clones numbering several hundred reportedly gave rise to alpha-beta T cells about two months after transplant.

Unique molecular identifiers featured in how the TCRbeta library was prepared. MiXCR, applied by TCRdb to the PCR reads, yields one record per CDR3 protein. The table includes approximately 650,000 distinct CDR3 sequences, approximately 14% detected once. From germline, CDR1 is SQVTM and CDR2 ANQGSEA. CDR3 length: 12 residues. The V end was cut by 4 bases, the J end by 7 bases, with 10 bases between. This sequence was found in a girl between 2 and 10 years old with congenital amegakaryocytic thrombocytopenia, due to receive a stem cell transplant. The sample was PBMCs, taken before TCRalphabeta/CD19-depleted stem cell transplant. V and J are TRBV29-1 and TRBJ2-2; D possibly matches TRBD1 or TRBD2 (6 bases each). In nucleotides, the CDR3 is TGCAGCGTTGCTGGAGGGGGCGGGGAGCTGTTTTTT. Amino acid sequence: CSVAGGGGELFF.